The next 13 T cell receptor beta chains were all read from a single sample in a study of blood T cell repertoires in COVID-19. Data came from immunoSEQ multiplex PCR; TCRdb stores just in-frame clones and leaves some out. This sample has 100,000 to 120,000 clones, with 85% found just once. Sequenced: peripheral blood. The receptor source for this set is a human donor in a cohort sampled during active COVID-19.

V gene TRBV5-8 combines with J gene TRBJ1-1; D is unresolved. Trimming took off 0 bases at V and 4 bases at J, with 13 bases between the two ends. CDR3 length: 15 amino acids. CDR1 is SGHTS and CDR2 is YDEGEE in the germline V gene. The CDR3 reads CASSLGPSRGTEAFF. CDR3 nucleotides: TGTGCCAGCAGCTTGGGACCGTCCCGCGGCACTGAAGCTTTCTTT.

This CDR3 reads CASGLAGGHTDTQYF. In DNA, the CDR3 is TGTGCCAGTGGACTAGCGGGGGGGCATACAGATACGCAGTATTTT. V gene TRBV19 combines with J gene TRBJ2-3; 15 nucleotides align to TRBD2. The CDR3 runs 15 residues. The germline gives CDR1 LNHDA, CDR2 SQIVND (reference sequence). V dropped 8 bases and J dropped 3; count of bases not matched to a gene: 3.

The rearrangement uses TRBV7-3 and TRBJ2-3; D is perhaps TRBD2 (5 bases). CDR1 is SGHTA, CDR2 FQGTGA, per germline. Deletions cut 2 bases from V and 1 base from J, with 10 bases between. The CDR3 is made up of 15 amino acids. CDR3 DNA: TGTGCCAGCAGCTTATCCGGGGTTGGCACAGATACGCAGTATTTT. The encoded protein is CASSLSGVGTDTQYF.

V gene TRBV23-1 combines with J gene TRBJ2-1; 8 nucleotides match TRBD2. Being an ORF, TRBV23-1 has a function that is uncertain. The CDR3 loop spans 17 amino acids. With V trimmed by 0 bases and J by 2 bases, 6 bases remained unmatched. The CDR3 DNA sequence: TGCGCCAGCAGTCAATCTCGGAAGCGGGGGCCCTACAATGAGCAGTTCTTC. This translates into CASSQSRKRGPYNEQFF.

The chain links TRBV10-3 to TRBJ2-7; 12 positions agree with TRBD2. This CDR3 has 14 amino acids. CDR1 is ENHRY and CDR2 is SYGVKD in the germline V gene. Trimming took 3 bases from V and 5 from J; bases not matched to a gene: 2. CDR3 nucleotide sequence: TGTGCCATCAGTGACGGACTAGCGGGGCACGAGCAGTACTTC. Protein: CAISDGLAGHEQYF.

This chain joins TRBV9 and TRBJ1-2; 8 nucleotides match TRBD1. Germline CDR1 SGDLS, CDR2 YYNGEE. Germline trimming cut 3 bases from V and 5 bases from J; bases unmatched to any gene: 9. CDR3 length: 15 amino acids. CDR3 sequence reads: CASSASGGREYGYTF. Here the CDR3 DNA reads TGTGCCAGCAGCGCCTCAGGGGGCCGAGAGTATGGCTACACCTTC.

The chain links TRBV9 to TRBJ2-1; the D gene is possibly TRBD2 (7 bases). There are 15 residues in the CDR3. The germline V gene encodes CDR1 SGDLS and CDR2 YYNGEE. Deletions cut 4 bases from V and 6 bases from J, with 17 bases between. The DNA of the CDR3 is TGTGCCAGCAGCTCAAGGGGGGGTACGGCCAATGAGCAGTTCTTC. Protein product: CASSSRGGTANEQFF.

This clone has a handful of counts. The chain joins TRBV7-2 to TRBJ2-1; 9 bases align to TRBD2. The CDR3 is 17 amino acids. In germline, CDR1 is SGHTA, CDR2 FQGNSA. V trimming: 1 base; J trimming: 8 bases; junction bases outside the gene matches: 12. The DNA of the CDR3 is TGTGCCAGCAGCTTAGTTAGGCCTAGCGGGGCTGGGTATGAGCAGTTCTTC. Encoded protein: CASSLVRPSGAGYEQFF.

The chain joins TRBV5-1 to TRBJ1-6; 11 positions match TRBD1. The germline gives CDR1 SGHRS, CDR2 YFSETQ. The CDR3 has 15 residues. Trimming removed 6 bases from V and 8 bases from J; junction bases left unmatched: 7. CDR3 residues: CASTLGQGAHSPLHF. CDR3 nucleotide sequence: TGCGCCAGCACCCTTGGACAGGGGGCCCATTCACCCCTCCACTTT.

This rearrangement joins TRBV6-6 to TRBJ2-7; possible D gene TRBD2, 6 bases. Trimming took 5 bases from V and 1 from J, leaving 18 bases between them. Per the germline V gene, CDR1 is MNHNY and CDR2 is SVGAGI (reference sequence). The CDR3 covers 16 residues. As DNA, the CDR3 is TGTGCCAGCAGTCGAGAGTATATGAGCGGGTCCTACGAGCAGTACTTC. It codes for CASSREYMSGSYEQYF.

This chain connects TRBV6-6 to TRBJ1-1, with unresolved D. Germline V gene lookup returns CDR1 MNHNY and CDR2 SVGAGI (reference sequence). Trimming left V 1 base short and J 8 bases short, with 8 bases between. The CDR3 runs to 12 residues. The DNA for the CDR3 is TGTGCCAGCAGTTACTTCATGGAGGAAGCTTTCTTT. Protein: CASSYFMEEAFF.

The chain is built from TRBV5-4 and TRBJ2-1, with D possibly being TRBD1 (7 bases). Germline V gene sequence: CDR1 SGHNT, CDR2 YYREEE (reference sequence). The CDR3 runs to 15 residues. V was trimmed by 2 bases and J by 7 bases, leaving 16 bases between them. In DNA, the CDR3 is TGTGCCAGCAGCTTTGGAGGGGGCCGTTCAAATGAGCAGTTCTTC. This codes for CASSFGGGRSNEQFF.

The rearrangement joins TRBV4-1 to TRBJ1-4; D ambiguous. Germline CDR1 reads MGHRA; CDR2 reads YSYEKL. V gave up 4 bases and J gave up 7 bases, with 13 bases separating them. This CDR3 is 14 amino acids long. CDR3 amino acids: CASSRERVVEKLFF. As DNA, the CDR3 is TGCGCCAGCAGCCGAGAGAGGGTAGTTGAAAAACTGTTTTTT.